The entry below describes one T cell receptor (beta chain). This specimen belongs to a study of blood T cell repertoires in COVID-19. Study at large: The United States, Italy and Spain were the sources of the acute and convalescent COVID-19 samples. PBMCs, B-cell-depleted T cells, or T cells were the source of the cDNA or gDNA that made up the material.

Those enrolled in Seattle joined during active infection and were followed longitudinally afterward. Original handling: The assay estimated nucleated cells by amplifying reference gene primers. Profiling relied on immunoSEQ multiplex PCR, and the TCRdb table lists in-frame clones only, not all of them. From that table come the V and J calls and clone size; the DNA was used to work out D and trimming. The table lists around 400,000 clones, over 75% of them singletons, with about 2.5% in the top ten. This sequence originates from a woman in her sixties or seventies with COVID-19, enrolled during active disease. Material for sequencing was peripheral blood.

CDR3 DNA: TGTGCCAGCAGCCCCTGGGAGACGGTGAACACTGAAGCTTTCTTT. It encodes CASSPWETVNTEAFF. The chain has TRBV14 and TRBJ1-1, with no clear D. CDR3 size: 15 residues. Per germline, CDR1 SGHDN and CDR2 FVKESK. Trimming pared 4 bases from V and 0 bases from J, leaving 12 bases between.